The entry that follows covers one TCR beta chain sequence. This entry is derived from a study of sequential checkpoint blockade in melanoma. The sample's treatment: randomized to nivolumab then ipilimumab (arm A) or the reverse (arm B). PBMC sorting kept live CD3+CD8+ cells without CD19 or CD56. Germline V gives CDR1 SEHNR, CDR2 FQNEAQ (reference sequence). CDR3 length: 12 amino acids. V dropped 5 bases and J dropped 4 bases, with 8 bases sitting between them. Using immunoSEQ multiplex PCR, the repertoire was profiled, and TCRdb retains in-frame clones only, with some absent. This table holds approximately 13,000 clones, around 69% found once.

The sequence came from a human patient with melanoma. Some clones in this sample may be carry-over from other donors' samples. The V call is TRBV7-9, the J call TRBJ1-2; D remains ambiguous. The specimen comprised CD8+ T cells sorted from blood (inferred from file names), sampled from a patient given nivolumab and ipilimumab in sequence. CDR3 coding DNA: TGTGCCAGCAGCCAACAGAGCTATGGCTACACCTTC. Amino acid sequence: CASSQQSYGYTF.